These T cell receptor beta chains were read from a single sample in a study of shared clonotypes between healthy human individuals. The data were produced by immunoSEQ multiplex PCR, yet TCRdb's version contains in-frame clones alone and is incomplete. This table has about 490,000 clones, almost 80% appearing once. The specimen sequenced was PBMCs. Receptors were obtained from a woman aged 40 to 50 in good health. Some clones in this sample may be carry-over from other donors' samples. The CDR3 runs from the conserved cysteine through the conserved F or W. D genes are given only for firm matches. The size field is filled for only some rows; it gives once, few, many or a size class.

CDR3aa | CDR3nt | j_gene | d_gene | abundance | v_gene
CASSDGASEQYF | TGCGCCAGCAGTGATGGAGCATCCGAGCAGTACTTC | TRBJ2-7 | NA | few | TRBV10-2
CASRVPGRGYSNQPQHF | TGTGCCAGCAGAGTCCCGGGCAGGGGCTATAGCAATCAGCCCCAGCATTTT | TRBJ1-5 | NA | NA | TRBV28
CASSYSPHRQETQYF | TGTGCCAGCAGTTACTCCCCCCATCGGCAAGAGACCCAGTACTTC | TRBJ2-5 | NA | NA | TRBV6-6
CASRQGEVRGAYNEQFF | TGTGCCAGTAGGCAAGGTGAAGTGCGGGGTGCCTACAATGAGCAGTTCTTC | TRBJ2-1 | NA | NA | TRBV19
CASSESISGTQYF | TGCGCCAGCAGTGAGTCGATCTCTGGGACGCAGTATTTT | TRBJ2-3 | NA | NA | TRBV10-2
CASSDPPMTEAFF | TGTGCCAGCAGTGACCCCCCAATGACTGAAGCTTTCTTT | TRBJ1-1 | NA | few | TRBV2
CASSTFHEQFF | TGTGCCAGCAGTACGTTCCATGAGCAGTTCTTC | TRBJ2-1 | NA | NA | TRBV6-1
CASSFSAGPGDTQYF | TGCGCCAGCAGCTTTTCAGCAGGCCCGGGCGATACGCAGTATTTT | TRBJ2-3 | NA | once | TRBV5-1
CASSEGYQSTVPNEKLFF | TGTGCCAGCAGTGAGGGTTATCAGAGCACCGTCCCTAATGAAAAACTGTTTTTT | TRBJ1-4 | NA | NA | TRBV25-1
CASRAPSSYNEQFF | TGTGCCAGCAGAGCGCCGAGCTCCTACAATGAGCAGTTCTTC | TRBJ2-1 | NA | NA | TRBV28
CASRERGLVPDTQYF | TGCGCCAGCAGGGAGCGGGGGCTGGTCCCAGATACGCAGTATTTT | TRBJ2-3 | TRBD2 | NA | TRBV10-2
CASSWGGKAHEQYF | TGTGCCAGCAGTTGGGGCGGGAAGGCCCACGAGCAGTACTTC | TRBJ2-7 | NA | NA | TRBV28
CAWKGSGELFF | TGTGCCTGGAAAGGGTCCGGGGAGCTGTTTTTT | TRBJ2-2 | NA | NA | TRBV30
CASSYYRGNQYQWNYEQYF | TGTGCCAGCAGCTATTACCGGGGGAACCAATATCAATGGAACTACGAGCAGTACTTC | TRBJ2-7 | NA | NA | TRBV11-2
CASSIAFTSGRGKEGEQYF | TGTGCCAGTAGTATAGCGTTTACTAGCGGGAGGGGCAAGGAAGGCGAGCAGTACTTC | TRBJ2-7 | TRBD2 | NA | TRBV19
CASSRNVRYQETQYF | TGTGCCAGCAGTCGTAACGTGCGGTACCAAGAGACCCAGTACTTC | TRBJ2-5 | NA | NA | TRBV7-6
CASSDRAEGIDTQYF | TGTGCCAGCAGTGACAGAGCGGAGGGGATAGATACGCAGTATTTT | TRBJ2-3 | NA | NA | TRBV6-4
CASSSLDRGREEPQHF | TGTGCCAGCAGCTCCTTGGACAGGGGGCGGGAAGAGCCCCAGCATTTT | TRBJ1-5 | TRBD1 | few | TRBV5-5
CASTIGLNTNNEQFF | TGTGCCAGTACCATAGGACTCAACACAAACAATGAGCAGTTCTTC | TRBJ2-1 | NA | NA | TRBV19
CASTAQGRSDTQYF | TGTGCCAGCACGGCACAGGGGAGGTCAGATACGCAGTATTTT | TRBJ2-3 | NA | NA | TRBV2
CASSPTLGANTEAFF | TGTGCCAGCAGCCCTACCCTTGGGGCCAACACTGAAGCTTTCTTT | TRBJ1-1 | NA | once | TRBV5-5
CASSMTSGSQGTQYF | TGTGCCAGCAGCATGACTAGCGGGAGTCAGGGTACGCAGTATTTT | TRBJ2-3 | TRBD2 | NA | TRBV7-2
CASRTGQGLLNTEAFF | TGCGCCAGCCGGACGGGACAGGGTCTATTGAACACTGAAGCTTTCTTT | TRBJ1-1 | TRBD1 | NA | TRBV5-1
CASRTSGSPGELFF | TGTGCCAGCAGGACTAGCGGGAGTCCCGGGGAGCTGTTTTTT | TRBJ2-2 | TRBD2 | NA | TRBV7-9
CASSLGQNEKLFF | TGCGCCAGCAGCTTGGGACAGAATGAAAAACTGTTTTTT | TRBJ1-4 | TRBD1 | NA | TRBV10-2
CASSYVNTEAFF | TGTGCCAGCAGTTACGTGAACACTGAAGCTTTCTTT | TRBJ1-1 | NA | NA | TRBV6-5
CAWSVPQGVRNEQFF | TGTGCCTGGAGTGTTCCCCAGGGAGTCCGAAATGAGCAGTTCTTC | TRBJ2-1 | NA | many | TRBV30
CASRRQYRTGELFF | TGTGCCAGCAGGAGGCAGTACCGGACCGGGGAGCTGTTTTTT | TRBJ2-2 | NA | NA | TRBV5-6
CASSKLQRLGYEQYF | TGTGCCAGCAGCAAACTCCAGAGATTAGGCTACGAGCAGTACTTC | TRBJ2-7 | NA | NA | TRBV21-1
CASSERETQYF | TGTGCCAGCAGTGAGAGGGAGACCCAGTACTTC | TRBJ2-5 | NA | many | TRBV2
CASSESPTGAPCSYEQYF | TGTGCCAGCAGCGAATCCCCGACAGGGGCACCATGCTCCTACGAGCAGTACTTC | TRBJ2-7 | NA | NA | TRBV21-1
CASSQVGPYNEQFF | TGCGCCAGCAGCCAAGTTGGGCCTTACAATGAGCAGTTCTTC | TRBJ2-1 | NA | NA | TRBV4-3
CASSGIGTGELFF | TGCGCCAGCAGCGGGATCGGAACCGGGGAGCTGTTTTTT | TRBJ2-2 | NA | NA | TRBV5-1
CASSQEGASGTRTDTQYF | TGCGCCAGCAGCCAAGAGGGGGCTAGCGGGACCCGCACAGATACGCAGTATTTT | TRBJ2-3 | TRBD2 | NA | TRBV4-1
CASSLDQATEAFF | TGTGCCAGCAGCTTAGACCAGGCCACTGAAGCTTTCTTT | TRBJ1-1 | NA | NA | TRBV11-1
CASSLGLAGNEQFF | TGTGCCAGCAGCTTGGGACTAGCGGGCAATGAGCAGTTCTTC | TRBJ2-1 | TRBD2 | NA | TRBV5-6
CASSLPLAGLYEQYF | TGTGCCAGCAGCTTGCCACTAGCGGGACTCTACGAGCAGTACTTC | TRBJ2-7 | TRBD2 | NA | TRBV5-4
CASRGQGGNTEAFF | TGTGCCAGCAGAGGACAGGGTGGGAACACTGAAGCTTTCTTT | TRBJ1-1 | TRBD1 | NA | TRBV6-6
CASSLGAGQGVTDTQYF | TGTGCCAGCAGCTTGGGGGCGGGACAGGGGGTCACAGATACGCAGTATTTT | TRBJ2-3 | TRBD1 | NA | TRBV5-4
CASSPKGGSSAGANEKLFF | TGCGCCAGCAGCCCCAAGGGGGGGTCCTCGGCGGGGGCTAATGAAAAACTGTTTTTT | TRBJ1-4 | NA | NA | TRBV10-2
CASSLQQGGTEAFF | TGTGCCAGCAGCTTGCAACAGGGTGGCACTGAAGCTTTCTTT | TRBJ1-1 | NA | NA | TRBV5-8
CASSLEYGSGDEQFF | TGTGCCAGCAGCTTAGAGTACGGGAGCGGCGATGAGCAGTTCTTC | TRBJ2-1 | NA | NA | TRBV11-2
CASSLPGQGGADTQYF | TGTGCCAGCAGCCTCCCGGGACAGGGAGGGGCAGATACGCAGTATTTT | TRBJ2-3 | TRBD1 | NA | TRBV5-4
CASSLTGEFIYEQYF | TGTGCCAGCAGCTTAACGGGGGAGTTCATCTACGAGCAGTACTTC | TRBJ2-7 | NA | NA | TRBV5-6
CASSLGLVTQYF | TGTGCCAGCAGCTTAGGTTTGGTGACCCAGTACTTC | TRBJ2-5 | NA | once | TRBV7-2